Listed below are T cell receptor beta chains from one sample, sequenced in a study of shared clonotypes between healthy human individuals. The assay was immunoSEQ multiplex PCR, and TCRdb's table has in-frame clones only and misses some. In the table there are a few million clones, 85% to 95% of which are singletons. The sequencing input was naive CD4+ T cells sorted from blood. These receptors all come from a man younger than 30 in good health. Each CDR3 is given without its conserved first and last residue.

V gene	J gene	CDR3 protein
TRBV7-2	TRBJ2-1	ASSFDRRTYNEQF
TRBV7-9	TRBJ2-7	ASSLASGYLEQY
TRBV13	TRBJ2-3	ASSLIGLAGGPPDTQY
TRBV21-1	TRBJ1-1	ASSKPGETEAF
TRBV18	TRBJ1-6	ASSPGTGNSPLH
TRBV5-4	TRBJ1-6	ASRLGGYNSPLH
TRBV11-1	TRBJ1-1	ASSLFQGDEAF
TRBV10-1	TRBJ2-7	ASSETPSYEQY
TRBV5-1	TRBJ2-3	ASSLGSSGITDTQY
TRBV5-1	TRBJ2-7	ASSFLQGEQY
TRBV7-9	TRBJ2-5	ASTPSGGAWETQY
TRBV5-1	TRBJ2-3	ASSFLTSGGAADTQY
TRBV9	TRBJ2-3	ASSQSTDTQY